The clone carrying this T cell receptor (beta chain) occurred many times. The sample comes from a study of control samples from healthy donors and cancer patients. Sequencing used immunoSEQ multiplex PCR; TCRdb keeps in-frame clones, though not all of them. The data contain about 120,000 clones, approximately 92% of them singletons. Trimming took 4 bases from V and 5 from J; bases not matched to a gene: 4. The CDR3 covers 15 residues. In germline, CDR1 is LGHNA, CDR2 YNFKEQ. Sequencing was carried out using blood. This clonotype was obtained from a man between 18 and 29 years old in good health. V usage is TRBV4-2 and J usage is TRBJ2-1, with TRBD2 matching over 11 bases. The CDR3 here is CASSPGLAEHNEQFF. The CDR3 bases are TGTGCCAGCAGCCCGGGACTAGCGGAGCACAATGAGCAGTTCTTC.